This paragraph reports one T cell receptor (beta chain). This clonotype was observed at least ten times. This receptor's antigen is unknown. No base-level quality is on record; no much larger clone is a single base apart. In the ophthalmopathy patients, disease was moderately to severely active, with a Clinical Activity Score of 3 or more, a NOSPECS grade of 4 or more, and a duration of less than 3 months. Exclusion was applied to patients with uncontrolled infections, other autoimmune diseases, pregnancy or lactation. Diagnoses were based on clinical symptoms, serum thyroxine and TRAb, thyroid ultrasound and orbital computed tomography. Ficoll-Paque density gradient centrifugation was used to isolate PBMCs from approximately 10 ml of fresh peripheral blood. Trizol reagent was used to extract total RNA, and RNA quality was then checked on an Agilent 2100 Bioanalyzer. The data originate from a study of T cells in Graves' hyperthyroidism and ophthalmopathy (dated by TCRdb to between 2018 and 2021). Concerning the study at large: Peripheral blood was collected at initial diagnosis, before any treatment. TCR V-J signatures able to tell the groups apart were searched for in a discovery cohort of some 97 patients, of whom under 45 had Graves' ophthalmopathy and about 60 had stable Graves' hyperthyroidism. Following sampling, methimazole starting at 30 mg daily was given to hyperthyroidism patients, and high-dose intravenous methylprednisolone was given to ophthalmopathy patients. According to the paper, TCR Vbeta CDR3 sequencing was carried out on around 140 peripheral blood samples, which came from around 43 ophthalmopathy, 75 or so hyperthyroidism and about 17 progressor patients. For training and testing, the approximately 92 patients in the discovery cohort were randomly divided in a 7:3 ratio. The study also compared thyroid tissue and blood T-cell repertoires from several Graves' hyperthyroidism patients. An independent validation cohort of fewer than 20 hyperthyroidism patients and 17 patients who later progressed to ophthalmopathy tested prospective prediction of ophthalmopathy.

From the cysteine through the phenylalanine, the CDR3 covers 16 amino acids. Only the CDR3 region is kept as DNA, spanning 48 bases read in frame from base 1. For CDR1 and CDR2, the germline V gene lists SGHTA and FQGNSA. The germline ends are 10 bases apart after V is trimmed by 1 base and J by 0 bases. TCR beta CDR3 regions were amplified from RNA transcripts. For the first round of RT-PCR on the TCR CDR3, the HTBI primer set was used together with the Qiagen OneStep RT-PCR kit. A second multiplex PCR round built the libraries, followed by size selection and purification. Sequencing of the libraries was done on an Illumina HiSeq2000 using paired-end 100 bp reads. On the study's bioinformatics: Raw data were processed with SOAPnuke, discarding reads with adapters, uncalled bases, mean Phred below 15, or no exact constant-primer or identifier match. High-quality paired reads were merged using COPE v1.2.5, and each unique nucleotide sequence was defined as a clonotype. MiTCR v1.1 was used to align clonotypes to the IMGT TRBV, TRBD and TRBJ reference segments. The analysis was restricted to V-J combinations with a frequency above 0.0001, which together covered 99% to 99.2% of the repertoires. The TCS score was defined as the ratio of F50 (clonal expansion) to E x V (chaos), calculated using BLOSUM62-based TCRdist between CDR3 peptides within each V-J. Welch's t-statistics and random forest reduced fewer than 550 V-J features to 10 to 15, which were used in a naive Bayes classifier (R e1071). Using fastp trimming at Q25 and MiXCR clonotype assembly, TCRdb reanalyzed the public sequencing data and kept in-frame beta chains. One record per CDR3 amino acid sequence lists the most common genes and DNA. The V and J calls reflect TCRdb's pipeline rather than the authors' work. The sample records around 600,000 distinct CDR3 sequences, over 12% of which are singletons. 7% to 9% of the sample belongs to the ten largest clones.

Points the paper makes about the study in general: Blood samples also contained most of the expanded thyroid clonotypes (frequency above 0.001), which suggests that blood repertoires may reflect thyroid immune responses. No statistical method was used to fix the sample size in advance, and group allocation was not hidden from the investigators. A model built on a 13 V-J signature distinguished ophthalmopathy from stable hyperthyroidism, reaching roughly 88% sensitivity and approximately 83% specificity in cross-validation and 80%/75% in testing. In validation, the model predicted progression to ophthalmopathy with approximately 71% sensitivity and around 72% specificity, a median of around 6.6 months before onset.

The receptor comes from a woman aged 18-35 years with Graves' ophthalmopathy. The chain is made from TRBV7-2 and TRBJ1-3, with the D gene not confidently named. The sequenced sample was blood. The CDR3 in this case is CASSLDRAHSGNTIYF. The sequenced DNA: TGTGCCAGCAGCTTAGACCGGGCCCACTCTGGAAACACCATATATTTT. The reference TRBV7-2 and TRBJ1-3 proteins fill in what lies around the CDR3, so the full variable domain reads GAGVSQSPSNKVTEKGKDVELRCDPISGHTALYWYRQSLGQGLEFLIYFQGNSAPDKSGLPSDRFSAERTGGSVSTLTIQRTQQEDSAVYLCASSLDRAHSGNTIYFGEGSWLTVV.